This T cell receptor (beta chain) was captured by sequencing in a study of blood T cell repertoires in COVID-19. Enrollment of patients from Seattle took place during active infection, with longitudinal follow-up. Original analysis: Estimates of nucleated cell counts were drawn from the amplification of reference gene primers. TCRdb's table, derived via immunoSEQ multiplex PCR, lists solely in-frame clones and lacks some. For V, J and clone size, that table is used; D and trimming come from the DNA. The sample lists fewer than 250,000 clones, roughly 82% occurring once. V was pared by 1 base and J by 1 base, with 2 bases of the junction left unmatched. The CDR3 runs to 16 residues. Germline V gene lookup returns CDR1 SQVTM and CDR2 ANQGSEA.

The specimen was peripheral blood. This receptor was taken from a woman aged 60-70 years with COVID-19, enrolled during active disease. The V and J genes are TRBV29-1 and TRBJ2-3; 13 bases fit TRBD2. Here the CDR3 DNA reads TGCAGCGTTGAAGGGACTAGCGGGGGCCGCACAGATACGCAGTATTTT. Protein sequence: CSVEGTSGGRTDTQYF.